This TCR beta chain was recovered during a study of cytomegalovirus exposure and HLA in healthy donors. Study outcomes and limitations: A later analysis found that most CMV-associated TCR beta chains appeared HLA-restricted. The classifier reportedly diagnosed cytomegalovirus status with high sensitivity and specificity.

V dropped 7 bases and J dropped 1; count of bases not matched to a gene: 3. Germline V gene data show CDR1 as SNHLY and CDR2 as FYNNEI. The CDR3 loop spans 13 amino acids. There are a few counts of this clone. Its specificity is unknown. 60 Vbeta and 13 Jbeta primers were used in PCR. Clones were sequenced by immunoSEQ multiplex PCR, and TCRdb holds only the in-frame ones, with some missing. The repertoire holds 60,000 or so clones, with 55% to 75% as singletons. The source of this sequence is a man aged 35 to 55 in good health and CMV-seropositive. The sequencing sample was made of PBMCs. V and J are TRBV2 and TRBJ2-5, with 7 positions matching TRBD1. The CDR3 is CASNRGLQETQYF. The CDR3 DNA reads TGTGCCAGCAATAGGGGGCTCCAAGAGACCCAGTACTTC. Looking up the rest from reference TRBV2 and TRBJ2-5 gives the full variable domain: EPEVTQTPSHQVTQMGQEVILRCVPISNHLYFYWYRQILGQKVEFLVSFYNNEISEKSEIFDDQFSVERPDGSNFTLKIRSTKLEDSAMYFCASNRGLQETQYFGPGTRLLVL.